This T cell receptor beta chain was captured by sequencing in a study of OX40 agonist ivuxolimab in advanced cancers. Overall study results and limits: At doses 0.1 to 3.0 mg/kg, CD4+ and CD8+ clones expanded.

Some clones are missing from TCRdb's copy, which holds only in-frame ones; the method was immunoSEQ multiplex PCR. The repertoire consists of about 66,000 clones, with roughly 80% occurring once and the leading ten covering 1.6%. As to this clone: What it recognizes is unknown.

V shed 3 bases and J 12 bases; nucleotides not matched to a gene: 8. Germline V gene data show CDR1 as LNHDA and CDR2 as SQIVND (reference sequence). This CDR3 is 14 amino acids long. Sample: CD4+ or CD8+ T cells sorted from blood, taken in a trial of the OX40 agonist ivuxolimab. This sequence joins TRBV19 and TRBJ1-4; TRBD1 matches at 9 bases. The TCR originated in an adult with an advanced solid tumor such as melanoma, head and neck, liver or kidney cancer. CDR3 protein: CASSMAQGAFELFF. CDR3 nucleotides: TGTGCCAGTAGTATGGCACAGGGGGCGTTCGAACTGTTTTTT.